The text below deals with one T cell receptor beta chain. These data are taken from a study of shared clonotypes between healthy human individuals. CDR1 is GTSNPN, CDR2 SVGIG, per germline (reference sequence). The V and J ends lost 3 bases and 5 bases respectively, with 25 bases between them. The CDR3 sequence is 17 residues long. Assay used: immunoSEQ multiplex PCR; TCRdb lists only in-frame clones, some missing. The table records roughly 1 million clones, 75% of them present only once. The rearrangement links TRBV30 to TRBJ1-2; D is ambiguous. Sequencing was carried out using memory CD4+ T cells sorted from blood. Subset here: CD45RA-negative fraction. This sequence originates from a man between 18 and 29 years old in good health. This CDR3 reads CAWRRWKGAGGLYGYTF. The DNA for the CDR3 is TGTGCCTGGAGACGATGGAAGGGAGCCGGCGGGTTGTATGGCTACACCTTC.